This T cell receptor beta chain was captured in a study of OX40 agonist ivuxolimab in advanced cancers. In the study overall: Partial responses were recorded for three patients, including one with hepatocellular carcinoma and two with cutaneous melanoma.

Comment on this clone: Its antigen is as yet unknown.

General study points: Within 6 weeks, CD4+ and CD8+ blood T cells expanded clonally at 0.1 to 3.0 mg/kg.

Germline V gene data show CDR1 as MDHEN and CDR2 as SYDVKM. Trimming removed 7 bases at V and 1 base at J, with 20 bases between. This CDR3 region has 16 residues. The assay was immunoSEQ multiplex PCR, and TCRdb's table has in-frame clones only and misses some. This table has fewer than 85,000 clones, roughly 84% appearing once. The rearrangement joins TRBV28 to TRBJ2-7, with D possibly being TRBD2 (7 bases). The sequenced sample was CD4+ or CD8+ T cells sorted from blood, obtained in a trial of the OX40 agonist ivuxolimab. The TCR originated in an adult with an advanced solid tumor such as melanoma, head and neck, liver or kidney cancer. The CDR3 is CASISFAGALSYEQYF. The CDR3 DNA follows: TGTGCCAGCATCTCTTTTGCGGGGGCCCTTTCCTACGAGCAGTACTTC.